This record concerns one T cell receptor beta chain sequence. As handled by the study authors: Estimation of nucleated cell counts was performed using reference gene primer amplification. The table came from immunoSEQ multiplex PCR; TCRdb's copy has only in-frame clones and leaves some out. The DNA was the basis for D and trimming; V, J and clone size are from that table. The sample carries 200,000 to 250,000 clones, 87% recorded once. Cohorts were assigned according to the clinical history that participants reported. Recovery among Cohort 3 donors was established by two negative PCRs, clearance, or symptom resolution. The data were taken from a study of blood T cell repertoires in COVID-19. About the study: Sample material is recorded as cDNA or gDNA derived from T cells, B-cell-depleted T cells, or PBMCs.

V was clipped by 7 bases and J by 2 bases; unmatched bases: 5. This CDR3 spans 15 amino acids. Germline lookup yields CDR1 SNHLY and CDR2 FYNNEI. The sequenced sample consisted of PBMCs or T cells enriched from blood (not recorded which). The sequence was obtained from a man in his thirties or forties who had recovered from COVID-19. The chain couples TRBV2 to TRBJ2-2; 9 nucleotides agree with TRBD1. CDR3 DNA sequence: TGTGCCAGCACTTCGACAGGGGGAAACACCGGGGAGCTGTTTTTT. Protein product: CASTSTGGNTGELFF.